What follows describes a single T cell receptor (beta chain). Its specificity is not known. This CDR3 spans 15 amino acids. V was cut by 4 bases and J by 4 bases, with 17 bases left in between. Germline V gene sequence: CDR1 LGHNA, CDR2 YSLEER. Diagnosis relied on clinical symptoms, serum thyroxine and TRAb, thyroid ultrasound and orbital computed tomography. The data were obtained in a study of T cells in Graves' hyperthyroidism and ophthalmopathy. Whole-study findings and limits: Ophthalmopathy cases were set apart from stable hyperthyroidism by a 13 V-J model.

Amplified regions were TCR beta CDR3 sequences from RNA transcripts. Researchers ran a first-round RT-PCR on the TCR CDR3 using the HTBI primer set. TCRdb re-called the multiplex PCR reads with MiXCR, one entry per CDR3 protein. Altogether 350,000 to 500,000 distinct CDR3 sequences are present, around 15% being singletons, with the ten largest covering 4% to 6.5%. This TCR was sampled from a woman between 18 and 29 years old with Graves' hyperthyroidism. Sequenced: blood. This rearrangement joins TRBV4-3 to TRBJ2-7; tentatively, D is TRBD2 (5 bases). This CDR3 is CASSPDWGARYEQYF. The CDR3 DNA reads as TGCGCCAGCAGCCCCGACTGGGGAGCTCGATACGAGCAGTACTTC.